This T cell receptor (beta chain) was retrieved from a study of blood T cell repertoires in COVID-19. For the study at large: T cells, B-cell-depleted T cells, or PBMCs provided the cDNA or gDNA that served as material.

The CDR3 extends over 15 amino acids. Trimming removed 2 bases at V and 1 base at J, with 15 bases between. Germline V gene sequence: CDR1 GTSNPN, CDR2 SVGIG (reference sequence). As originally analysed: Nucleated cell counts were estimated from reference gene primer amplification. Data came from immunoSEQ multiplex PCR; TCRdb stores just in-frame clones and leaves some out. That table supplies the V and J calls and clone size; D and trimming were determined from the DNA. The sample records hundreds of thousands of clones, approximately 82% being singletons. The receptor was derived from a man older than 75 with acute or convalescent COVID-19. The chain recombines TRBV30 with TRBJ2-7, with D possibly TRBD1 on 6 matching bases. The sample was peripheral blood. CDR3 protein: CAWSHQGIGSYEQYF. In DNA, the CDR3 is TGTGCCTGGAGTCACCAGGGGATTGGATCCTACGAGCAGTACTTC.